This is a list of T cell receptor beta chains from one sample in a study of tumor-infiltrating lymphocytes in primary liver carcinoma. MiXCR, applied by TCRdb to the multiplex PCR reads, yields one record per CDR3 protein. Of some 200,000 distinct CDR3 sequences in the sample, 65% were seen once. Sequenced sample: peripheral blood. These receptors were obtained from a woman aged 55 to 70 with primary liver carcinoma and hepatitis B virus infection. The CDR3 runs from the conserved cysteine through the conserved F or W. Fields, in order: CDR3 length, V gene, D gene, J gene, clone size, CDR3 protein, CDR3 DNA. D genes are given only for firm matches. Some rows mark clone size as missing; the rest say once, few, many or name a class of expanded clone.

length: 16; V: TRBV11-2; D: -; J: TRBJ2-2; size: -; CDR3: CASSLLVGDLTGELFF; DNA: TGTGCCAGCAGCCTACTAGTGGGAGATTTAACCGGGGAGCTGTTCTTT
length: 19; V: TRBV13; D: TRBD2; J: TRBJ2-7; size: -; CDR3: CASSFSHGLAGGPQDEQNF; DNA: TGTGCCAGCAGCTTCTCCCACGGACTAGCGGGAGGCCCCCAGGACGAGCAGAACTTC
length: 14; V: TRBV28; D: TRBD2; J: TRBJ2-7; size: -; CDR3: CATDRTSDDYEQYF; DNA: TGTGCCACCGACCGGACTAGTGACGACTACGAGCAGTACTTC
length: 15; V: TRBV6-2/TRBV6-3; D: TRBD2; J: TRBJ2-5; size: -; CDR3: CASSPLLAGGETQYF; DNA: TGTGCCAGCAGCCCCCTGCTAGCGGGCGGAGAGACCCAGTACTTC
length: 14; V: TRBV29-1; D: -; J: TRBJ2-3; size: medium-sized; CDR3: CSVDGPKGTDTQYF; DNA: TGCAGCGTTGATGGTCCAAAGGGCACAGATACGCAGTATTTT
length: 14; V: TRBV5-6; D: -; J: TRBJ2-1; size: -; CDR3: CASSWESGDAEQFF; DNA: TGTGCCAGCAGCTGGGAGTCTGGGGACGCTGAGCAGTTCTTC
length: 15; V: TRBV7-9; D: -; J: TRBJ1-1; size: -; CDR3: CARSLAGGDNTEAFF; DNA: TGTGCCAGGAGCTTAGCGGGCGGTGACAACACTGAAGCTTTCTTT
length: 14; V: TRBV12-3/TRBV12-4; D: -; J: TRBJ2-2; size: many; CDR3: CASRPAGVTGELFF; DNA: TGTGCCAGCAGGCCGGCAGGGGTCACCGGGGAGCTGTTTTTT
length: 15; V: TRBV5-1; D: -; J: TRBJ2-3; size: -; CDR3: CASSPAPPSTETQYF; DNA: TGCGCCAGCTCTCCGGCGCCCCCGAGCACAGAAACGCAGTATTTT
length: 15; V: TRBV5-4; D: -; J: TRBJ2-1; size: few; CDR3: CASSRQASERNEQFF; DNA: TGTGCCAGCAGCCGACAGGCTTCGGAGAGGAATGAGCAGTTCTTC
length: 15; V: TRBV11-2; D: TRBD1; J: TRBJ1-5; size: -; CDR3: CAGSSNSGGTGTQHF; DNA: TGTGCCGGCAGCTCTAATTCAGGGGGCACGGGGACCCAGCATTTT
length: 16; V: TRBV5-1; D: TRBD2; J: TRBJ2-7; size: -; CDR3: CASSLNLRTSYYEQYF; DNA: TGCGCCAGCAGCTTGAACCTCAGGACTAGTTACTACGAGCAATACTTC
length: 18; V: TRBV28; D: TRBD1; J: TRBJ2-7; size: -; CDR3: CANSPLGSWDRGSYEQYF; DNA: TGTGCCAACAGCCCACTCGGTTCCTGGGACAGGGGATCCTACGAGCAGTACTTC
length: 14; V: TRBV7-8; D: TRBD2; J: TRBJ2-7; size: many; CDR3: CASSLGHGRSEQYF; DNA: TGTGCCAGCAGCTTAGGACACGGGAGGTCCGAGCAGTACTTC
length: 15; V: TRBV29-1; D: -; J: TRBJ2-1; size: many; CDR3: CSARDTLSSYNEQFF; DNA: TGCAGCGCCCGGGACACTCTAAGCTCCTACAATGAGCAGTTCTTC
length: 13; V: TRBV29-1; D: -; J: TRBJ1-2; size: once; CDR3: CSVGTYKGDGYTF; DNA: TGTAGCGTTGGGACATACAAAGGGGATGGCTACACCTTC
length: 14; V: TRBV5-1; D: TRBD1; J: TRBJ2-7; size: -; CDR3: CTSSPGTATYEQYF; DNA: TGCACCAGCAGCCCGGGGACAGCCACCTACGAGCAGTACTTC
length: 14; V: TRBV28; D: TRBD2; J: TRBJ2-3; size: -; CDR3: CACSQGTSGSGRYF; DNA: TGTGCCTGCAGCCAAGGGACTAGCGGGAGTGGGAGGTATTTT
length: 16; V: TRBV4-1; D: -; J: TRBJ1-4; size: -; CDR3: CARGQDLYRSNEKLFF; DNA: TGTGCCAGAGGCCAAGATCTCTATAGGTCTAATGAAAAACTGTTTTTT
length: 14; V: TRBV6-2/TRBV6-3; D: -; J: TRBJ2-7; size: many; CDR3: CASSYRRFTYEQYF; DNA: TGTGCCAGCAGTTATCGGAGGTTCACCTACGAGCAGTACTTC
length: 17; V: TRBV28; D: -; J: TRBJ2-3; size: -; CDR3: CVSSGVRRSSQSGTQYF; DNA: TGTGTCAGCAGTGGCGTAAGGAGGTCCTCGCAGAGTGGTACGCAGTATTTT
length: 16; V: TRBV4-1; D: TRBD1; J: TRBJ2-5; size: -; CDR3: CASSPPRGQPGETQYF; DNA: TGCGCCAGCAGCCCCCCCCGGGGACAGCCCGGGGAGACCCAGTACTTC
length: 12; V: TRBV28; D: -; J: TRBJ1-1; size: -; CDR3: CVSTLGDTEAFF; DNA: TGTGTCAGCACCTTGGGGGACACTGAAGCTTTCTTT
length: 17; V: TRBV25-1; D: TRBD2; J: TRBJ2-1; size: -; CDR3: CAGSERGAGRAYNEQFF; DNA: TGTGCCGGCAGTGAACGGGGAGCGGGAAGGGCCTACAATGAGCAGTTCTTC
length: 15; V: TRBV7-3; D: -; J: TRBJ1-1; size: few; CDR3: CASSLTGGVNTEAFF; DNA: TGTGCCAGCAGCCTTACGGGGGGCGTGAACACTGAAGCTTTCTTT
length: 18; V: TRBV12-3/TRBV12-4; D: TRBD1; J: TRBJ2-7; size: -; CDR3: CASSLALGRDRDLLEQYF; DNA: TGTGCCAGCAGTTTAGCGCTTGGACGGGACAGGGATCTACTCGAGCAGTACTTC
length: 14; V: TRBV7-8; D: -; J: TRBJ1-5; size: -; CDR3: CASKRGGDNQLQHF; DNA: TGTGCCAGCAAACGGGGGGGCGACAATCAACTCCAGCATTTT
length: 11; V: TRBV7-8; D: -; J: TRBJ1-2; size: -; CDR3: CASSPDYGYTF; DNA: TGTGCCAGCAGTCCCGATTATGGCTACACCTTC